This T cell receptor (beta chain) was sequenced during a study of cytomegalovirus exposure and HLA in healthy donors. 60 Vbeta and 13 Jbeta primers were used in PCR. The protocol was immunoSEQ multiplex PCR, while the TCRdb copy is restricted to in-frame clones and leaves out a portion. The sample lists over 95,000 clones, over 65% seen once, with approximately 2.6% in the top ten. With regard to this clone: The antigen remains unidentified.

The CDR3 loop spans 14 amino acids. Between the trimmed V and J ends, which lost 0 bases and 5 bases, there was a span of 11 bases. CDR1 and CDR2 (germline): GTSNPN, SVGIG (reference sequence). Broader study findings: A list of 150 or so TCR beta chains associated with cytomegalovirus was given. In a later analysis, donors in an Asian-associated ancestry cluster reportedly had fewer N-insertions in productive TCRs than the cohort mean. In an earlier analysis, most TCR beta V segments were productive about 90% or about 30% of the time. Researchers had no immune exposure information except CMV serostatus available.

The sequence was obtained from a female donor in good health and CMV-seronegative. Sequencing was performed on PBMCs. This rearrangement joins TRBV30 to TRBJ1-5; D is unclear. For the CDR3, the DNA is TGTGCCTGGAGTGTCCGTGCGGGTTATCAGCCCCAGCATTTT. It translates to CAWSVRAGYQPQHF.